In its sample, the clone carrying this TCR beta chain was seen a few times. The V gene's germline CDR1 is KGHSH and CDR2 LQKENI. Losses at the gene ends were 5 bases for V and 4 bases for J; bases not matched to a gene: 6. The CDR3 has 14 amino acids. Unique molecular identifiers were attached to individual cDNA molecules during library preparation. MiXCR was run by TCRdb on the RACE reads, yielding one entry per CDR3 protein. The profile shows a few hundred thousand distinct CDR3 sequences, 7% to 10% of them singletons. This sample is part of a study of human T cells and chemical hapten exposure. Regarding time point: pre-sensitization, week 0. Treatment: therapeutic diphenylcyclopropenone sensitization with weekly scalp DPC.

This TCR derives from a woman aged 40 to 50 with alopecia areata. Some clones in this sample may be carry-over from other donors' samples. This sequence joins TRBV18 and TRBJ1-1, with TRBD1 matching over 8 bases. Sequencing was performed on whole blood, taken in connection with sensitization to the hapten diphenylcyclopropenone (DPC). CDR3: CASSNDRGGTEAFF. The CDR3 region has the DNA TGTGCCAGCTCAAATGACAGGGGTGGCACTGAAGCTTTCTTT.